This T cell receptor (beta chain) was sequenced for a study of cytomegalovirus exposure and HLA in healthy donors. Findings of the study overall: Analyses of presence/absence relied on an assumption of roughly uniform sequencing depth across donors. An analysis was carried out at a later point. It showed that HLA-associated TCR beta chains were more clonally expanded than equally common non-associated chains.

Germline V CDR1 and CDR2: SGHNT, YYREEE (reference sequence). V lost 0 bases and J 0 bases, leaving 12 bases between the germline ends. This CDR3 has 16 residues. This PCR relied on a set of 60 Vbeta primers and 13 Jbeta primers. Assay: immunoSEQ multiplex PCR; the TCRdb copy retains only in-frame clones and omits some. The listing contains some 23,000 clones. Comment on this clone: Its antigen is currently unknown.

This sequence was found in a male donor in good health and CMV-seropositive. The chain combines TRBV5-4 with TRBJ1-1, with a possible D match to TRBD1 (5 bases). Sample: PBMCs. The CDR3 here is CASSLEARGLNTEAFF. For the CDR3, the DNA is TGTGCCAGCAGCTTGGAAGCAAGGGGCTTGAACACTGAAGCTTTCTTT.